A single sample is the source of the 7 T cell receptor beta chains below, sequenced in a study of shared clonotypes between healthy human individuals. TCRdb keeps only in-frame clones here, not all; method: immunoSEQ multiplex PCR. There are 2 million to 2.5 million clones in the sample; approximately 90% occur only once, and more than 0.35% lies in the top ten. Input material: naive CD4+ T cells from PBMCs. Subset specified: CD45RA+ positively selected. These receptors were obtained from a man between 18 and 35 years old in good health. Some clones in this sample may be carry-over from other donors' samples.

This clone was observed a single time. The chain has TRBV5-4 and TRBJ1-1; no reliable D call. V dropped 3 bases and J dropped 0 bases, with 6 bases sitting between them. There are 13 residues in the CDR3. Looked up from germline, CDR1 is SGHNT and CDR2 is YYREEE (reference sequence). The CDR3 DNA reads TGTGCCAGCAGCTACCCGATGAACACTGAAGCTTTCTTT. It specifies CASSYPMNTEAFF.

The rearrangement links TRBV5-1 to TRBJ2-1, with 10 bases fitting TRBD1. This CDR3 comprises 15 residues. V lost 7 bases to trimming and J lost 5 bases; unmatched junction nucleotides: 9. Germline CDR1 is SGHRS and CDR2 is YFSETQ. The CDR3 nucleotides read TGCGCCAGCGGGGGGTCCGGGACAGGGGACAATGAGCAGTTCTTC. Amino acids: CASGGSGTGDNEQFF.

The chain joins TRBV6-6 to TRBJ2-7; D may be TRBD2 (5 bases). V was clipped by 0 bases and J by 2 bases, with 8 bases between them. CDR1 and CDR2 from the germline V gene are MNHNY and SVGAGI (reference sequence). The CDR3 consists of 14 residues. This CDR3 is CASSYSRGTYEQYF. In nucleotides, the CDR3 is TGTGCCAGCAGTTACTCCCGGGGTACCTACGAGCAGTACTTC.

The V gene is TRBV6-1, the J gene TRBJ2-1; the D gene could be TRBD1 or TRBD2 (5 bases each). The CDR3 has 13 amino acids. Germline V gene data show CDR1 as MNHNS and CDR2 as SASEGT. Trimming cost V 3 bases and J 11 bases, with 14 bases left between them. The DNA of the CDR3 is TGTGCCAGCAGTGACGAGGGGAGCTCTCAGCAGTTCTTC. Residues: CASSDEGSSQQFF.

The V and J genes are TRBV5-4 and TRBJ2-5; TRBD2 aligns across 9 bases. J lost 1 base, V lost 6 bases, and 7 bases had no gene match. The CDR3 runs 15 residues. The V gene's germline CDR1 is SGHNT and CDR2 YYREEE (reference sequence). CDR3 DNA: TGTGCCAGCACCCCGGGTAGCGGGAGCCAAGAGACCCAGTACTTC. This gives the protein CASTPGSGSQETQYF.

This clone has only one observation. The chain is built from TRBV28 and TRBJ1-2, with D perhaps matching TRBD1 (6 bases). The ends were cut back, 2 bases at V and 4 bases at J, with 11 bases in the middle. The CDR3 contains 14 residues. Germline CDR1 MDHEN, CDR2 SYDVKM. In nucleotides, the CDR3 is TGTGCCAGCAGTTTACCAGGGGTCCCCTATGGCTACACCTTC. Its protein product is CASSLPGVPYGYTF.

The chain employs TRBV7-2 and TRBJ1-1; D not certain. From germline, CDR1 is SGHTA and CDR2 FQGNSA. V was clipped by 0 bases and J by 1 base, with 9 bases between them. This CDR3 is 15 amino acids long. The CDR3 DNA sequence: TGTGCCAGCAGCTTAGCGCCCCAGCCGAACACTGAAGCTTTCTTT. It yields the protein CASSLAPQPNTEAFF. Filled out from reference TRBV7-2 and TRBJ1-1, the complete variable domain reads GAGVSQSPSNKVTEKGKDVELRCDPISGHTALYWYRQSLGQGLEFLIYFQGNSAPDKSGLPSDRFSAERTGGSVSTLTIQRTQQEDSAVYLCASSLAPQPNTEAFFGQGTRLTVV.